This TCR beta chain was sequenced during a study of cytomegalovirus exposure and HLA in healthy donors. Study conclusions and caveats: The classifier reportedly diagnosed cytomegalovirus status with high specificity and sensitivity. The investigators catalogued 150 to 200 TCR beta chains as cytomegalovirus-associated.

The PCR ran on 60 Vbeta and 13 Jbeta primers. Using immunoSEQ multiplex PCR, the repertoire was profiled, and TCRdb retains in-frame clones only, with some absent. This sample has 24,000 or so clones, with 79% found just once. For this clone: Its antigen is unknown.

With V trimmed by 5 bases and J by 0 bases, 8 bases remained unmatched. The CDR3 consists of 16 residues. From germline, CDR1 is SGHTA and CDR2 FQGNSA. The source is a male donor in good health and CMV-seronegative. The sequencing input was PBMCs. The chain is built from TRBV7-2 and TRBJ2-7; 9 bases line up with TRBD1. Written as DNA, the CDR3 is TGTGCCAGCAGCCAACCGGGACAGGGTAGCTCCTACGAGCAGTACTTC. Its protein product is CASSQPGQGSSYEQYF.